This T cell receptor (beta chain) was identified in a study of OX40 agonist ivuxolimab in advanced cancers. For the study at large: Patients were under 90% male with ages roughly 23 to 85, mean around 58. There were three patients with partial responses, one having hepatocellular carcinoma and two cutaneous melanoma.

Assay used: immunoSEQ multiplex PCR; TCRdb lists only in-frame clones, some missing. This table has about 16,000 clones, approximately 84% appearing once. Per germline, CDR1 SGHNT and CDR2 YENEEA. The CDR3 spans 16 residues. Trimming took off 0 bases at V and 1 base at J, with 11 bases between the two ends. This clonotype was sampled from an adult with an advanced solid tumor such as melanoma, head and neck, liver or kidney cancer. V gene TRBV11-3 combines with J gene TRBJ2-3, with D perhaps matching TRBD1 (6 bases). Sequencing was performed on CD4+ or CD8+ T cells sorted from blood, taken in a trial of the OX40 agonist ivuxolimab. The CDR3 reads CASSLDFRGGTDTQYF. The CDR3 region has the DNA TGTGCCAGCAGCTTAGATTTCAGGGGCGGCACAGATACGCAGTATTTT.